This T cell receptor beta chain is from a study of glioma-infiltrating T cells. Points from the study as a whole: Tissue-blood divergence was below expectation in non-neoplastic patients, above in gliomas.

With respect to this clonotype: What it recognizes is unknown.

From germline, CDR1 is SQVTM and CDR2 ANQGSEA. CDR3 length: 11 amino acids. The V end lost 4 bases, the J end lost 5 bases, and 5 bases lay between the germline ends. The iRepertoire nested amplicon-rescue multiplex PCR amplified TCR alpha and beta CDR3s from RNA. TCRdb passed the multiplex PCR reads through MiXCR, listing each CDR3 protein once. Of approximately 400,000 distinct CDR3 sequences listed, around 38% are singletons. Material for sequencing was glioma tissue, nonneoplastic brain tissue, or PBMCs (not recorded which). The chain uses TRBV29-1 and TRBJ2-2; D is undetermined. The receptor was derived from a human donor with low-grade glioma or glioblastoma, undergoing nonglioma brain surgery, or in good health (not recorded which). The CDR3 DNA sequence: TGCAGCGTTGTGGGGACCGGGGAGCTGTTTTTT. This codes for CSVVGTGELFF.